The clone carrying this T cell receptor (beta chain) was seen a few times. Its antigen remains unidentified. The sample comes from a study of post-analysis software for immune sequencing data. Whole-study context: The cohort encompassed relapsing-remitting, secondary progressive and progressive-relapsing multiple sclerosis disease courses.

The CDR3 contains 18 residues. V was clipped by 0 bases and J by 4 bases; unmatched bases: 9. Germline CDR1 reads MNHNS; CDR2 reads SASEGT. Whole-study findings and limits: When patients were compared with controls, about five TRBV segments were more frequent, TRBV5-6, TRBV5-1 and TRBV20-1 among them. Same-batch preparations were strongly co-clustered by F measure. The normalized Chao1 diversity of multiple sclerosis patients was significantly lower than that of controls.

TCR beta cDNA libraries included unique molecular identifiers. There were roughly 0.95 to 11 million T cells, and 450,000 to 550,000 cDNA molecules came from them. A single record per CDR3 protein comes from TCRdb applying MiXCR to the PCR reads. The sample contains about 430,000 distinct CDR3 sequences, approximately 38% of which appear only once. The rearrangement links TRBV6-1 to TRBJ2-1, with 10 bases fitting TRBD2. The clonotype was recovered from a girl aged 2 to 10 with multiple sclerosis. Sequencing was performed on blood. Here the CDR3 DNA reads TGTGCCAGCAGTGAAGCCCCTAGCGGGGGCTTACTTTACAATGAGCAGTTCTTC. Encoded protein: CASSEAPSGGLLYNEQFF.